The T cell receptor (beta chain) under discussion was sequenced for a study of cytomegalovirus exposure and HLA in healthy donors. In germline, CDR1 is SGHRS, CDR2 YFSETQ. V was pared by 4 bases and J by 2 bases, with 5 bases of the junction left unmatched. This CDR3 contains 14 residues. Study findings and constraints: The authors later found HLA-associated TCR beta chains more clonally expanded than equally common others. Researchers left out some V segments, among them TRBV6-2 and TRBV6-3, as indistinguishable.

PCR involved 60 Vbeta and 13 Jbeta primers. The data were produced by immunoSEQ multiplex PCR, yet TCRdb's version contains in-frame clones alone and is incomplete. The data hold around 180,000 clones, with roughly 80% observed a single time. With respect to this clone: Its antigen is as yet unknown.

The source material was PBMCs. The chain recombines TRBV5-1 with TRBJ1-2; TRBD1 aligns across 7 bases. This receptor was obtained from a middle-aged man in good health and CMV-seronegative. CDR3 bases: TGCGCCAGCAGCCCCCAGACAGGGAACTATGGCTACACCTTC. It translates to CASSPQTGNYGYTF.